These T cell receptor beta chains were read from a single sample in a study of blood T cell repertoires in COVID-19. Assay: immunoSEQ multiplex PCR; the TCRdb copy retains only in-frame clones and omits some. The repertoire holds some 300,000 clones, with 70% to 90% as singletons. The sample taken for sequencing was peripheral blood. The receptors derive from a man in his sixties or seventies with acute or convalescent COVID-19. The CDR3 runs from the conserved cysteine through the conserved F or W. Each record gives: D gene, J gene, clone size, V gene, CDR3 protein, CDR3 DNA. D genes are given only for firm matches. The listing skips clone size in some rows; elsewhere it reads once, few, many or a size class.

-,TRBJ2-1,-,TRBV20-1,CSATSYNEQFF,TGCAGTGCTACGTCCTACAATGAGCAGTTCTTC
-,TRBJ2-7,-,TRBV2,CASSDQLAPGLSFDEQYF,TGTGCCAGCAGTGACCAATTGGCACCTGGTCTCTCGTTCGACGAGCAGTACTTC
-,TRBJ2-7,few,TRBV9,CASSAMGGPNEQYF,TGTGCCAGCAGCGCAATGGGGGGGCCGAACGAGCAGTACTTC
-,TRBJ1-1,-,TRBV28,CASSLTAEAFF,TGTGCCAGCAGTTTGACAGCTGAAGCTTTCTTT
TRBD2,TRBJ2-3,once,TRBV28,CASSLFPGGDADTQYF,TGTGCCAGCAGTTTATTCCCGGGGGGAGATGCAGATACGCAGTATTTT
-,TRBJ1-1,-,TRBV6-6,CASSYPEGGTEAFF,TGTGCCAGCAGTTACCCAGAGGGTGGCACTGAAGCTTTCTTT
-,TRBJ1-1,-,TRBV7-9,CASSLRGTSTEAFF,TGTGCCAGCAGCTTAAGGGGGACGAGCACTGAAGCTTTCTTT
-,TRBJ1-5,once,TRBV28,CASSYAGLGGNQPQHF,TGTGCCAGCAGTTACGCGGGGCTTGGGGGCAATCAGCCCCAGCATTTT
TRBD2,TRBJ2-3,-,TRBV5-1,CASSLRPGLAGGSTDTQYF,TGCGCCAGCAGCCTGAGGCCAGGGCTAGCGGGGGGTAGCACAGATACGCAGTATTTT
-,TRBJ1-6,-,TRBV9,CASSENQHSSYNSPLHF,TGTGCCAGCAGTGAAAATCAACACAGCTCCTATAATTCACCCCTCCACTTT
-,TRBJ2-7,once,TRBV19,CASSLQGSAYEQYF,TGTGCCAGTAGCCTTCAGGGGTCGGCCTACGAGCAGTACTTC
-,TRBJ1-2,-,TRBV29-1,CSVRTAYGYTF,TGCAGCGTCCGGACAGCCTATGGCTACACCTTC
-,TRBJ1-5,once,TRBV7-2,CASSLKPDQPQHF,TGTGCCAGCAGCTTAAAACCAGATCAGCCCCAGCATTTT
TRBD2,TRBJ2-3,-,TRBV10-2,CASSEGVGGGADTQYF,TGCGCCAGCAGTGAGGGCGTGGGCGGGGGGGCAGATACGCAGTATTTT
-,TRBJ1-6,-,TRBV5-6,CASSLRDSPLHF,TGTGCCAGCAGCTTGCGGGATTCACCCCTCCACTTT
TRBD1,TRBJ2-1,-,TRBV9,CASSVGQGSYNEQFF,TGTGCCAGCAGCGTAGGACAGGGGTCCTACAATGAGCAGTTCTTC
-,TRBJ1-6,-,TRBV11-3,CASSPTDFNSPLHF,TGTGCCAGCAGCCCGACGGACTTTAATTCACCCCTCCACTTT
-,TRBJ1-2,-,TRBV20-1,CSARPGSGYTF,TGCAGTGCTAGGCCCGGTAGTGGCTACACCTTC
TRBD2,TRBJ2-7,-,TRBV5-3,CARSPKRESDNEQYF,TGTGCCAGAAGCCCAAAGCGGGAGTCGGACAACGAGCAGTACTTC
-,TRBJ2-3,-,TRBV7-2,CASREGLGTQYF,TGTGCCAGCAGGGAAGGACTTGGAACGCAGTATTTT
TRBD2,TRBJ2-5,-,TRBV3-1/TRBV3-2,CASSQGLASLQETQYF,TGTGCCAGCAGCCAAGGACTAGCGTCCCTCCAAGAGACCCAGTACTTC
-,TRBJ1-1,-,TRBV20-1,CSAWAGFEAFF,TGCAGTGCTTGGGCGGGTTTCGAAGCTTTCTTT
-,TRBJ2-3,-,TRBV21-1,CATQYCPSTDTQYF,TGTGCCACCCAGTATTGCCCTAGCACAGATACGCAGTATTTT
-,TRBJ2-1,-,TRBV5-4,CASSLDSPPVNEQFF,TGTGCCAGCAGCCTGGACAGCCCACCGGTCAATGAGCAGTTCTTC
-,TRBJ1-1,-,TRBV7-2,CASSPGGAPNTEAFF,TGTGCCAGCAGTCCCGGCGGGGCCCCGAACACTGAAGCTTTCTTT
-,TRBJ2-1,-,TRBV11-2,CASSLDGISRIYNEQFF,TGTGCCAGCAGCTTAGACGGGATATCCAGGATCTACAATGAGCAGTTCTTC
TRBD2,TRBJ2-7,once,TRBV4-2,CASSSGGVGYEQYF,TGTGCCAGCAGCTCCGGGGGGGTTGGGTACGAGCAGTACTTC
TRBD2,TRBJ2-5,once,TRBV6-5,CASSRLAGQKETQYF,TGTGCCAGCAGTAGACTAGCGGGCCAAAAAGAGACCCAGTACTTC
-,TRBJ1-6,-,TRBV28,CASRGALDNSPLHF,TGTGCCAGTCGGGGAGCATTAGATAATTCACCCCTCCACTTT
-,TRBJ2-7,-,TRBV6-5,CASSYSFNYEQYF,TGTGCCAGCAGTTACTCCTTTAATTACGAGCAGTACTTC
TRBD1,TRBJ2-2,-,TRBV7-6,CASSLGGQGSGELFF,TGTGCCAGCAGCTTAGGAGGACAGGGGTCCGGGGAGCTGTTTTTT
TRBD1,TRBJ1-1,-,TRBV19,CATLYRSQGARTEAFF,TGTGCCACCCTGTATCGGTCACAGGGGGCTCGCACTGAAGCTTTCTTT
-,TRBJ1-5,-,TRBV3-1/TRBV3-2,CASSPTGNQPQHF,TGTGCCAGCAGCCCGACAGGTAATCAGCCCCAGCATTTT
-,TRBJ1-2,few,TRBV5-6,CASRRDYGYTF,TGTGCCAGCCGACGGGACTATGGCTACACCTTC
-,TRBJ2-3,-,TRBV19,CASSSLEVTDTQYF,TGTGCCAGTAGTTCACTTGAGGTCACAGATACGCAGTATTTT
TRBD2,TRBJ2-2,-,TRBV6-5,CASTRWLAGTGELFF,TGTGCCAGTACCCGTTGGCTAGCGGGCACCGGGGAGCTGTTTTTT
TRBD2,TRBJ2-7,-,TRBV30,CAYTSGTSGSYEQYF,TGTGCCTATACCTCCGGGACTAGCGGGAGCTACGAGCAGTACTTC
-,TRBJ2-3,-,TRBV6-2/TRBV6-3,CASSRLEEESSTDTQYF,TGTGCCAGCAGCAGACTAGAAGAAGAATCTAGCACAGATACGCAGTATTTT
TRBD1,TRBJ2-7,-,TRBV3-1/TRBV3-2,CASSQTPGQGAREQYF,TGTGCCAGCAGCCAAACTCCGGGACAGGGGGCTCGAGAGCAGTACTTC
-,TRBJ2-7,-,TRBV19,CASSIMLQSYEQYF,TGTGCCAGTAGTATCATGTTACAATCCTACGAGCAGTACTTC
-,TRBJ1-1,-,TRBV7-2,CASSLIPSNIRESEAFF,TGTGCCAGCAGCTTAATTCCCTCTAACATACGGGAATCTGAAGCTTTCTTT
TRBD2,TRBJ2-7,once,TRBV27,CASSLNGGSYEQYF,TGTGCCAGCAGTTTAAACGGGGGGAGCTACGAGCAGTACTTC